The source of this T cell receptor (beta chain) is a study of cytomegalovirus exposure and HLA in healthy donors. Deletions cut 4 bases from V and 3 bases from J, with 12 bases between. This CDR3 region has 14 residues. Germline CDR1 is SGHRS and CDR2 is YFSETQ. This clone showed up just once. What it binds is unknown. Broader study findings: CMV antigen specificity of three CMV-associated chains was confirmed in vitro. A later analysis reported that several of the most significant clusters appeared to be linked to common viral pathogens, among them Epstein-Barr virus. Only CMV serostatus was available as immune exposure information. Earlier analysis yielded a pattern in which most TCR beta V segments were productive about 87% or about 30% of the time.

PCR amplification relied on 60 Vbeta primers (plus 13 Jbeta primers). Sequencing was performed with immunoSEQ multiplex PCR; in TCRdb, only in-frame clones are kept and a portion is missing. The data show approximately 160,000 clones, with approximately 80% seen just once and under 2% held by the top ten. Sequencing was carried out using PBMCs. The clonotype was recovered from a woman under 30 in good health and CMV-seronegative. The gene calls are TRBV5-1 and TRBJ2-3; D is perhaps TRBD2 (5 bases). The chain's CDR3 is CASSEGVFTDTQYF. DNA of the CDR3: TGCGCCAGCAGCGAGGGAGTATTTACAGATACGCAGTATTTT.